The 14 T cell receptor beta chains in this list originate from one sample, sequenced in a study of cytomegalovirus exposure and HLA in healthy donors. Primers: 60 Vbeta forward and 13 Jbeta reverse. Using immunoSEQ multiplex PCR, the repertoire was profiled, and TCRdb retains in-frame clones only, with some absent. The sample includes about 130,000 clones, roughly four fifths of them seen just once. Sequences were obtained from PBMCs. These receptors originate from a boy between 10 and 17 years old in good health and CMV-seronegative.

This chain uses TRBV6-5 with TRBJ1-1; TRBD1 is a possible D gene (6 bases). Looked up from germline, CDR1 is MNHEY and CDR2 is SVGAGI. CDR3 length: 14 residues. With 2 bases removed from V and 4 bases from J, the gap between germline ends came to 11 bases. CDR3 sequence reads: CASSYGGAGTEAFF. In DNA, the CDR3 is TGTGCCAGCAGTTACGGGGGGGCGGGCACTGAAGCTTTCTTT.

The CDR3 is CASSLEGVGYTF. In DNA form, the CDR3 reads TGTGCCAGCAGCTTGGAGGGGGTCGGCTACACCTTC. The chain combines TRBV5-4 with TRBJ1-2; D is possibly TRBD1 (6 bases). The V gene's germline CDR1 is SGHNT and CDR2 YYREEE (reference sequence). Trimming left V 0 bases short and J 8 bases short, with 8 bases between. The CDR3 covers 12 residues.

The V and J genes are TRBV7-2 and TRBJ1-4, with 7 bases that match TRBD1. Germline V gives CDR1 SGHTA, CDR2 FQGNSA. J lost 7 bases, V lost 1 base, and 6 bases had no gene match. The length of the CDR3 is 15 residues. The CDR3 nucleotides read TGTGCCAGCAGCTTAGGACAGGGCGTGGGTGAAAAACTGTTTTTT. Its protein is CASSLGQGVGEKLFF.

This sequence joins TRBV16 and TRBJ1-5; no clear D. V lost 0 bases, J lost 7 bases, and 7 bases lay in between. The V gene's germline CDR1 is KGHSY and CDR2 FQNENV. The CDR3 is made up of 13 amino acids. The CDR3 coding sequence is TGTGCCAGCAGCCAATCGAATCAGCAGCCCCAGCATTTT. It codes for CASSQSNQQPQHF. The whole variable domain, filled in from reference TRBV16 and TRBJ1-5, reads GEEVAQTPKHLVRGEGQKAKLYCAPIKGHSYVFWYQQVLKNEFKFLISFQNENVFDETGMPKERFSAKCLPNSPCSLEIQATKLEDSAVYFCASSQSNQQPQHFGDGTRLSIL.

This rearrangement joins TRBV30 to TRBJ2-7; a weak D match, TRBD1 (5 bases). The CDR3 is 15 residues long. Trimming removed 0 bases at V and 5 bases at J, with 17 bases between. Germline-derived CDR1 and CDR2 are GTSNPN and SVGIG (reference sequence). The CDR3 DNA is TGTGCCTGGAGTGTCCTACTGGGAAGGGGCCACGAGCAGTACTTC. It specifies CAWSVLLGRGHEQYF.

V is TRBV10-3 and J is TRBJ2-2; TRBD2 aligns across 14 bases. This CDR3 is 15 amino acids long. Trimming took 7 bases from V and 5 from J; bases not matched to a gene: 3. Germline-derived CDR1 and CDR2 are ENHRY and SYGVKD. CDR3 sequence (DNA): TGTGCCATCACCCGGACTAGCGGGAGGACCGGGGAGCTGTTTTTT. Translated: CAITRTSGRTGELFF.

The J gene is TRBJ2-5, the V gene TRBV30, with TRBD1 identical over 7 bases. After removal of 4 bases from V and 1 base from J, the junction contained 3 bases not matched to a gene. The CDR3 spans 13 residues. CDR1 and CDR2 from the germline V gene are GTSNPN and SVGIG (reference sequence). This CDR3 is CAWTRDSQETQYF. Here the CDR3 DNA reads TGTGCCTGGACCCGGGACAGCCAAGAGACCCAGTACTTC.

This clone was seen only a few times. The chain is built from TRBV9 and TRBJ2-1; a weak D match, TRBD1 (5 bases). This CDR3 spans 16 amino acids. Trimming took off 3 bases at V and 4 bases at J, with 17 bases between the two ends. Germline V CDR1 and CDR2: SGDLS, YYNGEE. The CDR3 is CASSEDARGPYNEQFF. CDR3 nucleotide sequence: TGTGCCAGCAGCGAGGACGCTAGGGGTCCTTACAATGAGCAGTTCTTC.

The V call is TRBV14, the J call TRBJ2-1; D may be TRBD2 (6 bases). Germline CDR1 is SGHDN and CDR2 is FVKESK. V was clipped by 1 base and J by 8 bases, with 15 bases between them. CDR3 length equals 15 residues. Here the CDR3 DNA reads TGTGCCAGCAGCCAAGTGTTAACGGGAGCTGATGAGCAGTTCTTC. Protein product: CASSQVLTGADEQFF.

The J gene is TRBJ2-1, the V gene TRBV30, with a possible D match to TRBD1 (6 bases). Per the germline V gene, CDR1 is GTSNPN and CDR2 is SVGIG (reference sequence). CDR3 length: 14 residues. V gave up 4 bases and J gave up 12 bases, with 22 bases separating them. The DNA for the CDR3 is TGTGCCTGGACCCCCGAGGGGGACAATGGAAGGCAGTTCTTC. It is translated as CAWTPEGDNGRQFF.

This chain links TRBV11-1 with TRBJ2-1; 10 bases map to TRBD2. The CDR3 consists of 15 residues. V lost 6 bases and J lost 0; bases outside the gene matches: 2. CDR1 SGHAT and CDR2 FQDESV come from the germline V gene (reference sequence). For the CDR3, the DNA is TGTGCCAGCAGTCCTAGCGGGAGCTCCTACAATGAGCAGTTCTTC. Protein sequence: CASSPSGSSYNEQFF.

The J gene is TRBJ2-7, the V gene TRBV30; 8 positions match TRBD1. Trimming cost V 3 bases and J 0 bases; bases outside gene matches: 7. The length of the CDR3 is 15 residues. Per the germline V gene, CDR1 is GTSNPN and CDR2 is SVGIG (reference sequence). CDR3 residues: CAWRRDRRPSYEQYF. DNA of the CDR3: TGTGCCTGGAGACGGGACAGGAGGCCCTCCTACGAGCAGTACTTC.

Here the CDR3 reads CASSPQGNQPQHF. Written as DNA, the CDR3 is TGTGCCAGCAGTCCTCAGGGGAATCAGCCCCAGCATTTT. The V gene is TRBV25-1, the J gene TRBJ1-5; D perhaps matches TRBD1 (6 bases). Per germline, CDR1 MGHDK and CDR2 SYGVNS. Trimming cost V 5 bases and J 4 bases, with 9 bases left between them. The CDR3 has 13 amino acids.

In its sample, this clone was seen a few times. The V and J genes are TRBV10-3 and TRBJ1-1, with D unresolved. Germline-derived CDR1 and CDR2 are ENHRY and SYGVKD. The V end lost 3 bases, the J end lost 5 bases, and 10 bases lay between the germline ends. The CDR3 has 13 amino acids. This CDR3 reads CAISEERTTEAFF. Written as DNA, the CDR3 is TGTGCCATCAGTGAAGAGAGGACTACTGAAGCTTTCTTT.